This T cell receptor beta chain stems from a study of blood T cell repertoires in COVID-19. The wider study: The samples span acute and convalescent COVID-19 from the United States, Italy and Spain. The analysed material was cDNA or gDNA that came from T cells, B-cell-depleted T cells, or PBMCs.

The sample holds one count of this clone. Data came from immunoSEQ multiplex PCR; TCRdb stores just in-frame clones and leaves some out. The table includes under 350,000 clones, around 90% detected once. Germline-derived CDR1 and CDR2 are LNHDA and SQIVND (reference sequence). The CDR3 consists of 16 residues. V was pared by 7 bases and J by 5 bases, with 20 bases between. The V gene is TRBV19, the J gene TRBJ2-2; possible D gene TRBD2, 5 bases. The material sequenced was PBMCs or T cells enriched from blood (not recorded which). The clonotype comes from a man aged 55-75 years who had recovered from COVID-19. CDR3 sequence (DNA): TGTGCCAGTACCTCTCTTGAGAGGGCGGATACCGGGGAGCTGTTTTTT. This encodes CASTSLERADTGELFF.